These 11 T cell receptor beta chains were sequenced from one sample in a study of shared clonotypes between healthy human individuals. CD45RO negativity and positive selection for CCR7 defined naive CD8 cells, a population that excluded terminally differentiated effector memory CD45RA+ cells. Data came from immunoSEQ multiplex PCR; TCRdb stores just in-frame clones and leaves some out. This table holds about 820,000 clones, 92% found once. Sequencing was performed on naive CD8+ T cells sorted from blood. All receptors come from a man under 40 in good health.

Regarding this clone: Other DNA sequences in this sample translate to the same CDR3. The rearrangement uses TRBV13 and TRBJ2-1, with D hard to call. Trimming shortened V by 0 bases and J by 4 bases, and 7 bases separated the two germline ends. Germline CDR1 is PRHDT and CDR2 is FYEKMQ (reference sequence). This CDR3 contains 14 residues. CDR3 sequence reads: CASSLGGSYNEQFF. CDR3 in DNA: TGTGCCAGCAGCTTAGGTGGCAGTTACAATGAGCAGTTCTTC.

The V call is TRBV7-9, the J call TRBJ1-1; the match to TRBD1 covers 7 bases. This CDR3 contains 14 residues. CDR1 is SEHNR and CDR2 is FQNEAQ in the germline V gene (reference sequence). V shed 4 bases and J 8 bases; nucleotides not matched to a gene: 10. CDR3 region: CASSSQTGVSEAFF. CDR3 bases: TGTGCCAGCAGCTCACAAACAGGGGTCTCCGAAGCTTTCTTT.

As to this clone: Mismatch with germline at one junction end may stem from a read error. This rearrangement joins TRBV5-4 to TRBJ2-1, with D perhaps assigned TRBD1 or TRBD2 (6 bases each). The CDR3 loop spans 17 amino acids. Per the germline V gene, CDR1 is SGHNT and CDR2 is YYREEE (reference sequence). In DNA form, the CDR3 reads TGTGCCAGCAACTTGGTGAGCCCAAGCCCGGGGGCCGATGAGCAGTTCTTC. Its translation: CASNLVSPSPGADEQFF.

The chain uses TRBV4-1 and TRBJ1-1, with 9 bases identical to TRBD1. This CDR3 comprises 13 residues. V lost 4 bases to trimming and J lost 4 bases; unmatched junction nucleotides: 1. CDR1 is MGHRA and CDR2 is YSYEKL in the germline V gene. The CDR3 here is CASSLQGATEAFF. The CDR3 bases are TGCGCCAGCAGCCTACAGGGGGCCACTGAAGCTTTCTTT.

The rearrangement links TRBV28 to TRBJ1-5, with a possible D match to TRBD1 (6 bases). Germline V lookup: CDR1 MDHEN, CDR2 SYDVKM. This CDR3 has 15 residues. Trimming removed 6 bases from V and 2 bases from J, with 14 bases in between. The CDR3 nucleotides read TGTGCCAGCAGCCTCAGGGGTTCGGGCAATCAGCCCCAGCATTTT. The encoded protein is CASSLRGSGNQPQHF.

V usage is TRBV4-3 and J usage is TRBJ2-2; D gene ambiguous. Trimming pared 2 bases from V and 6 bases from J, leaving 10 bases between. Germline V gene sequence: CDR1 LGHNA, CDR2 YSLEER. The CDR3 spans 14 residues. This CDR3 is CASSQIARSGELFF. The CDR3 DNA follows: TGCGCCAGCAGCCAAATTGCTAGGTCCGGGGAGCTGTTTTTT.

The J gene is TRBJ2-7, the V gene TRBV5-1; 7 nucleotides match TRBD1. V lost 8 bases and J lost 5; bases outside the gene matches: 7. This CDR3 contains 12 residues. The germline V gene has CDR1 SGHRS and CDR2 YFSETQ. CDR3 nucleotides: TGCGCCAGTACAGGGGCTTGGGACGAGCAGTACTTC. It codes for CASTGAWDEQYF. Variable domain in full (rest from reference TRBV5-1 and TRBJ2-7): KAGVTQTPRYLIKTRGQQVTLSCSPISGHRSVSWYQQTPGQGLQFLFEYFSETQRNKGNFPGRFSGRQFSNSRSEMNVSTLELGDSALYLCASTGAWDEQYFGPGTRLTVT.

CDR3 amino acids: CATSETRTGGIGREAFF. The CDR3, as DNA: TGTGCCACCAGCGAAACAAGGACAGGGGGTATCGGTCGTGAAGCTTTCTTT. The chain couples TRBV15 to TRBJ1-1; TRBD1 matches at 10 bases. The CDR3 is made up of 17 amino acids. V lost 5 bases, J lost 7 bases, and 16 bases stayed unmatched. The germline gives CDR1 LNHNV, CDR2 YYDKDF (reference sequence).

The chain uses TRBV14 and TRBJ2-2, with 7 nucleotides matching TRBD2. The V gene's germline CDR1 is SGHDN and CDR2 FVKESK. The CDR3 is 17 amino acids. The ends lost 3 bases at V and 0 bases at J; junction bases unmatched: 7. CDR3 nucleotides: TGTGCCAGCAGCCAGCGGGGAGGGGTCGCGAACACCGGGGAGCTGTTTTTT. Protein sequence: CASSQRGGVANTGELFF.

The chain has TRBV4-1 and TRBJ2-1, with a possible D match to TRBD2 (6 bases). Germline V lookup: CDR1 MGHRA, CDR2 YSYEKL. Trimming left V 1 base short and J 2 bases short, with 15 bases between. The CDR3 is made up of 17 amino acids. CDR3 sequence reads: CASSQVFGGQAYNEQFF. Here the CDR3 DNA reads TGCGCCAGCAGCCAAGTATTCGGGGGTCAGGCCTACAATGAGCAGTTCTTC.

This rearrangement joins TRBV13 to TRBJ2-7; 10 nucleotides match TRBD2. Germline V lookup: CDR1 PRHDT, CDR2 FYEKMQ (reference sequence). The CDR3 totals 14 residues. V shed 6 bases, J shed 3 bases, and the junction held 5 bases outside the gene matches. The CDR3 DNA sequence: TGTGCCAGCAGTCCCGGACTAGCGGTCTACGAGCAGTACTTC. This translates into CASSPGLAVYEQYF.